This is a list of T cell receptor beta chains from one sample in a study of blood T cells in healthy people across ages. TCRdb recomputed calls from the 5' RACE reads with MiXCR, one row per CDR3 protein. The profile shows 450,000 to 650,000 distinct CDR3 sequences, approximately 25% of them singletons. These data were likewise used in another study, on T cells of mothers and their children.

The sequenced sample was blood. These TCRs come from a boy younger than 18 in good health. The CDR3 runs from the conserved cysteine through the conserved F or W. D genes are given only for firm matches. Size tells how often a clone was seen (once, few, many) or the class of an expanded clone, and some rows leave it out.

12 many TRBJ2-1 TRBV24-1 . CATSEFGNEQFF TGTGCCACCAGTGAATTTGGAAATGAGCAGTTCTTC
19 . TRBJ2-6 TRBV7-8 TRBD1 CASSLALDRVYSGANVLTF TGTGCCAGCAGCTTAGCGTTGGACAGGGTCTACTCTGGGGCCAACGTCCTGACTTTC
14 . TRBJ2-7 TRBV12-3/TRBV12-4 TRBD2 CASRGSGTYYEQYF TGTGCCAGCAGGGGAAGCGGGACCTACTACGAGCAGTACTTC
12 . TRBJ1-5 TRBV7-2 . CASSFQDQPQHF TGTGCCAGCAGCTTCCAGGATCAGCCCCAGCATTTT
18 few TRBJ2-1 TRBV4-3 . CASSQDPAAASSYNEQFF TGCGCCAGCAGCCAAGATCCGGCGGCGGCCAGCTCCTACAATGAGCAGTTCTTC
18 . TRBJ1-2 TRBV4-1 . CASSQDPLRLRLDYGYTF TGCGCCAGCAGCCAAGATCCTTTGAGACTGCGCTTAGACTATGGCTACACCTTC
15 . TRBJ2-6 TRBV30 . CAWSVPGSGANVLTF TGTGCCTGGAGTGTTCCGGGCTCTGGGGCCAACGTCCTGACTTTC
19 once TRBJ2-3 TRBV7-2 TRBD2 CASSRRVGLAGTSTDTQYF TGTGCCAGCAGCCGGAGAGTGGGACTAGCGGGGACTAGCACAGATACGCAGTATTTT
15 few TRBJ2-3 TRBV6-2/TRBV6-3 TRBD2 CASRTSGGSTDTQYF TGTGCCAGCAGAACTAGCGGGGGGAGCACAGATACGCAGTATTTT
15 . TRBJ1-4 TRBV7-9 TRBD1 CASSLTGTVNEKLFF TGTGCCAGCAGCTTAACCGGGACAGTAAATGAAAAACTGTTTTTT
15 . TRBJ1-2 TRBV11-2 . CASSLVGGTPGGYTF TGTGCCAGCAGCTTAGTAGGGGGGACGCCAGGAGGCTACACCTTC
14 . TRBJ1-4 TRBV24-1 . CATQSGTPNEKLFF TGTGCCACCCAATCCGGGACGCCTAATGAAAAACTGTTTTTT
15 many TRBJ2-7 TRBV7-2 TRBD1 CASSPRGTGAYEQYF TGTGCCAGCAGCCCCAGAGGGACAGGGGCCTACGAGCAGTACTTC
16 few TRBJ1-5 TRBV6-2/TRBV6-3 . CASSRVIDTYNQPQHF TGTGCCAGCAGCCGAGTGATTGACACTTACAATCAGCCCCAGCATTTT
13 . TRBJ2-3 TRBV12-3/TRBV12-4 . CASSHTGTDTQYF TGTGCCAGCAGCCACACAGGGACAGATACGCAGTATTTT
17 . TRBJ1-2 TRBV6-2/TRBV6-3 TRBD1 CASSAYGTAPQTYGYTF TGTGCCAGCAGTGCCTATGGGACAGCGCCCCAAACCTATGGCTACACCTTC
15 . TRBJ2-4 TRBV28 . CASSFLGRGRDIQYF TGTGCCAGCTCTTTCCTGGGCAGGGGAAGAGACATTCAGTACTTC
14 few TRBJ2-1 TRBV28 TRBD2 CASSLSSGGYRQFF TGTGCCAGCAGTTTGTCAAGCGGGGGGTATCGGCAGTTCTTC
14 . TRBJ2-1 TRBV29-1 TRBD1 CSVFRDRGNNEQFF TGCAGCGTATTCCGGGACAGGGGTAACAATGAGCAGTTCTTC
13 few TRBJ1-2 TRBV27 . CASRTPGPNGYTF TGTGCCAGCAGAACCCCGGGACCCAATGGCTACACCTTC
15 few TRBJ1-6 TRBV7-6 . CASSLDGGDNSPLHF TGTGCCAGCAGCTTAGACGGGGGGGATAATTCACCCCTCCACTTT
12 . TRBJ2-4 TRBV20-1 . CSPRDGGNIQYF TGCAGTCCTAGGGACGGAGGGAACATTCAGTACTTC
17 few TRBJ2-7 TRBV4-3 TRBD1 CASSQDPRTGGSYEQYF TGCGCCAGCAGCCAAGATCCGAGAACAGGGGGATCCTACGAGCAGTACTTC
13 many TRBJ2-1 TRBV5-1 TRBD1 CASSLESRGEQFF TGCGCCAGCAGCTTGGAGAGCAGGGGGGAGCAGTTCTTC
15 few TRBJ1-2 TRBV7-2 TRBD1 CASSLSGGVDYGYTF TGTGCCAGCAGCTTATCAGGGGGCGTGGACTATGGCTACACCTTC
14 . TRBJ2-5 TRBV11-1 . CASSLPRGAGEQYF TGTGCCAGCAGCTTACCCAGGGGAGCGGGTGAGCAGTACTTC
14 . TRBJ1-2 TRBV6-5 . CASTGQSVNYGYTF TGTGCCAGCACCGGACAAAGCGTTAACTATGGCTACACCTTC
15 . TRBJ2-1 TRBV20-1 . CSAGRVGTTYNEQFF TGCAGTGCGGGTCGAGTGGGTACTACCTACAATGAGCAGTTCTTC
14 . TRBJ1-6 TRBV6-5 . CASSYSGGNSPLHF TGTGCCAGCAGTTACTCGGGGGGGAATTCACCCCTCCACTTT
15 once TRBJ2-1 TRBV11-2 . CASSVGLVLGNEQFF TGTGCCAGCAGCGTAGGGTTGGTTCTCGGTAATGAGCAGTTCTTC
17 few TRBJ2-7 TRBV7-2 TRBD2 CASSLAGASGDSYEQYF TGTGCCAGCAGCTTAGCGGGGGCTAGCGGGGATTCCTACGAGCAGTACTTC
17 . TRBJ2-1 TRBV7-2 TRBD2 CASSPGLAGGIYNEQFF TGTGCCAGCAGCCCGGGACTAGCGGGAGGAATCTACAATGAGCAGTTCTTC
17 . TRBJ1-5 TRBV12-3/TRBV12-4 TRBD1 CASSSQYRDRGRQPQHF TGTGCCAGCAGTAGCCAGTACCGGGACAGGGGCAGGCAGCCCCAGCATTTT
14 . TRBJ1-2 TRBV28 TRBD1 CASSFHRGIRGYTF TGTGCCAGCAGTTTTCACAGGGGAATAAGGGGCTACACCTTC
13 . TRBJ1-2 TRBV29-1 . CSVATEAYYGYTF TGCAGCGTAGCCACAGAGGCTTACTATGGCTACACCTTC
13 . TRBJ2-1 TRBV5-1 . CASRPSSYNEQFF TGCGCCAGCAGACCGAGCTCCTACAATGAGCAGTTCTTC
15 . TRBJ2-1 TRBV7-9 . CASSLGQKNGNEQFF TGTGCCAGCAGCCTAGGCCAAAAGAACGGAAATGAGCAGTTCTTC
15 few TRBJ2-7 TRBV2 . CASSEAGDNSYEQYF TGTGCCAGCAGTGAAGCTGGGGACAACTCCTACGAGCAGTACTTC
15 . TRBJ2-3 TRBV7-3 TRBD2 CASSSPTSGTDTQYF TGTGCCAGCAGCTCGCCGACTAGCGGCACAGATACGCAGTATTTT
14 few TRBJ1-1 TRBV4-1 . CASRGLLKNTEAFF TGCGCCAGCAGAGGTTTACTGAAGAACACTGAAGCTTTCTTT
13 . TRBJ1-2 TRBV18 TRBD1 CASSLGQGTGYTF TGTGCCAGCTCACTTGGACAGGGGACTGGCTACACCTTC
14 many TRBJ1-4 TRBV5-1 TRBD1 CASSTGATNEKLFF TGCGCCAGCAGTACAGGGGCAACTAATGAAAAACTGTTTTTT
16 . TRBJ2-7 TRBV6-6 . CASSYSVRRNSYEQYF TGTGCCAGCAGTTACTCTGTACGCCGCAACTCCTACGAGCAGTACTTC
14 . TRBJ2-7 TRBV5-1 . CASSLGQLAYEQYF TGCGCCAGCAGCTTGGGACAGTTAGCCTACGAGCAGTACTTC
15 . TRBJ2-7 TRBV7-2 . CASSLSPRGSTEQYF TGTGCCAGCAGCCTTTCACCCCGAGGAAGTACCGAGCAGTACTTC
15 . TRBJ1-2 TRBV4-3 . CASSQDWDGNYGYTF TGCGCCAGCAGCCAAGATTGGGACGGGAACTATGGCTACACCTTC
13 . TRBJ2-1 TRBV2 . CASITGSYNEQFF TGTGCCAGCATTACAGGCTCCTACAATGAGCAGTTCTTC
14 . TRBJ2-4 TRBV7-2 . CASSFQRGENIQYF TGTGCCAGCAGCTTCCAGCGAGGGGAAAACATTCAGTACTTC
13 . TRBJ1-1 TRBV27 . CASSPNTKTEAFF TGTGCCAGCAGTCCCAACACAAAGACTGAAGCTTTCTTT
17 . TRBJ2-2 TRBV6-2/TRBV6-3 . CASSYSIVRANTGELFF TGTGCCAGCAGTTACTCGATCGTCAGGGCGAACACCGGGGAGCTGTTTTTT
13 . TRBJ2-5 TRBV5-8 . CASSPQATETQYF TGTGCCAGCAGCCCTCAAGCCACGGAGACCCAGTACTTC
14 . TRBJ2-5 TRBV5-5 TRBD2 CASSPGLAGASALF TGTGCCAGCAGCCCGGGACTAGCGGGGGCCTCGGCCCTCTTC
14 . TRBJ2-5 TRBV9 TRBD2 CASSVELAEGTQYF TGTGCCAGCAGCGTAGAGCTAGCGGAGGGGACCCAGTACTTC